The clone carrying this T cell receptor beta chain was seen a single time. Antigen specificity is unknown. The junction departs from the called germline gene at one end, perhaps through a read error. The CDR3 runs 15 residues. The germline V gene has CDR1 DFQATT and CDR2 SNEGSKA (reference sequence). This sample is part of a study of blood T cells in healthy people across ages. Findings and caveats of the study: Per-million-T-cell TCR beta diversity fell roughly linearly with age. It was the long-lived donors that had more naive CD4+ cells and higher diversity than aged donors.

With a J-beta primer mix and a sample-barcoded 5' primer, a second PCR ran about 7 to 11 cycles. TCRdb re-called the 5' RACE reads with MiXCR, one entry per CDR3 protein. Found here are around 2 million distinct CDR3 sequences, about two fifths of them singletons; the top ten hold about 21%. The specimen sequenced was blood. The chain joins TRBV20-1 to TRBJ2-5; TRBD1 aligns across 7 bases. The receptor comes from a human donor in good health. The CDR3 protein is CSARERQGFQETRYF. The CDR3 DNA reads TGCAGTGCTAGAGAGAGACAGGGTTTCCAAGAGACCCGGTACTTC.